The clone carrying this T cell receptor beta chain turned up a few times. Its antigen is currently unknown. The germline V and J ends were trimmed by 5 bases and 2 bases, with 16 bases remaining between them. In germline, CDR1 is SGHTA, CDR2 FQGNSA. This CDR3 has 16 amino acids. These data come from a study of T-cell reconstitution after alpha-beta-depleted transplantation in children. Researchers prepared the TCRbeta library using unique molecular identifiers, the study reports. MiXCR, applied by TCRdb to the PCR reads, yields one record per CDR3 protein. Among a few hundred thousand distinct CDR3 sequences listed, approximately 24% were seen once. Study-level points and caveats: T-cell counts and diversity were attributed mostly to newly produced T cells one year after transplant.

Sequencing used PBMCs, mostly from graft donor cells, obtained 360 days after TCRalphabeta/CD19-depleted stem cell transplant. The source is a female patient aged 2 to 10 who had a stem cell transplant for congenital amegakaryocytic thrombocytopenia, so the T cells may come from the graft donor. This sequence joins TRBV7-2 and TRBJ2-1; D uncertain. The CDR3, as DNA: TGTGCCAGCAGCATAAAATTACTCAAACCCTACAATGAGCAGTTCTTC. The encoded protein is CASSIKLLKPYNEQFF.